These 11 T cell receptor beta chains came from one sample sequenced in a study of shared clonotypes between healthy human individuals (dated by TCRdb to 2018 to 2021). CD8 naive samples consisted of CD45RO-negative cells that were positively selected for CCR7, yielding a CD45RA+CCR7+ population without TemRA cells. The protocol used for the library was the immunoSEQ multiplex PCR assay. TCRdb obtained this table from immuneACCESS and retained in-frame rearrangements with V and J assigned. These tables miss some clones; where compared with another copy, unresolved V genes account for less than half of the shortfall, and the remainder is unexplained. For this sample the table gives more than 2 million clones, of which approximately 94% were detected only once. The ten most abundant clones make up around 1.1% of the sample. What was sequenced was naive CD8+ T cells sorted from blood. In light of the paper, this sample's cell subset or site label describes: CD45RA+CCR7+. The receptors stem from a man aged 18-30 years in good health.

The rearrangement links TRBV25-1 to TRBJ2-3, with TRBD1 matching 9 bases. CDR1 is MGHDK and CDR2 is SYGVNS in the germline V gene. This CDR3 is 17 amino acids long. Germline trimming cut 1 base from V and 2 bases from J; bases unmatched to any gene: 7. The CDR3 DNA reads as TGTGCCAGCAGTGAATTCTCCGGGACAGGGCACACAGATACGCAGTATTTT. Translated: CASSEFSGTGHTDTQYF.

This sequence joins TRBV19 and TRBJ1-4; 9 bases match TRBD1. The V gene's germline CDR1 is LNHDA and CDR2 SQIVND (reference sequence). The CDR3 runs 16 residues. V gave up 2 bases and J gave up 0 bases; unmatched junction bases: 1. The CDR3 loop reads CASSIWDRATNEKLFF. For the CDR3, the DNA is TGTGCCAGTAGTATATGGGACAGGGCAACTAATGAAAAACTGTTTTTT. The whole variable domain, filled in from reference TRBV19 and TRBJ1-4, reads DGGITQSPKYLFRKEGQNVTLSCEQNLNHDAMYWYRQDPGQGLRLIYYSQIVNDFQKGDIAEGYSVSREKKESFPLTVTSAQKNPTAFYLCASSIWDRATNEKLFFGSGTQLSVL.

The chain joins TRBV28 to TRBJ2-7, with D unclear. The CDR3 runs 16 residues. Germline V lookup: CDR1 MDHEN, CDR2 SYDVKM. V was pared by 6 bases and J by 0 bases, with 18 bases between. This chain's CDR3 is CASSPEVLLSSYEQYF. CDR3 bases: TGTGCCAGCAGCCCCGAGGTACTTTTGAGCTCCTACGAGCAGTACTTC.

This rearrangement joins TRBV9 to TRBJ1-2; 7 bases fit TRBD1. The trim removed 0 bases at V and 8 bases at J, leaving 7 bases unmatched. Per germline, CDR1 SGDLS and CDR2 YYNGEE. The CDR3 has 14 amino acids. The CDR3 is CASSVEGQAYGYTF. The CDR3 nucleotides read TGTGCCAGCAGCGTAGAAGGACAGGCCTACGGCTACACCTTC.

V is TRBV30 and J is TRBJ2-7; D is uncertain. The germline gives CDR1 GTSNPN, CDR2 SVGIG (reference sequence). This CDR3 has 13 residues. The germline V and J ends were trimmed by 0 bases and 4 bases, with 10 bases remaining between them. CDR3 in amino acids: CAWSVGRLYEQYF. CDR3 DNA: TGTGCCTGGAGTGTAGGTCGCCTTTACGAGCAGTACTTC.

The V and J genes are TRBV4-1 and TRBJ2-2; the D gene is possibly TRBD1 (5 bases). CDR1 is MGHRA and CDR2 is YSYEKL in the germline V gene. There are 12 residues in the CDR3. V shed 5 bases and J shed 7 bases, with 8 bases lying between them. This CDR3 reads CASSIQGGELFF. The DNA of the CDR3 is TGCGCCAGCAGCATCCAGGGCGGGGAGCTGTTTTTT.

The CDR3, as DNA: TGTGCCTGGAGCCCCATTCGGCCTGAAGCTTTCTTT. Its translation is CAWSPIRPEAFF. The V and J genes are TRBV30 and TRBJ1-1; D uncertain. CDR1 is GTSNPN and CDR2 is SVGIG in the germline V gene (reference sequence). CDR3 length equals 12 residues. V was pared by 3 bases and J by 6 bases, with 11 bases between.

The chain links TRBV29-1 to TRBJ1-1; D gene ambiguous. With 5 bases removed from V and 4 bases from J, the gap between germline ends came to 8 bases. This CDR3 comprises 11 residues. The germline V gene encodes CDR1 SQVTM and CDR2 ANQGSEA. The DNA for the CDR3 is TGCAGCGTTCCGGTTGGCACTGAAGCTTTCTTT. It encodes CSVPVGTEAFF.

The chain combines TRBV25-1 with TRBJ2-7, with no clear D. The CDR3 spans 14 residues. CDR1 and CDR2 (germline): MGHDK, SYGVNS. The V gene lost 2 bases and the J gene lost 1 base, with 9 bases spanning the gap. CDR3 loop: CASSERGSSYEQYF. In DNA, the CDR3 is TGTGCCAGCAGTGAACGTGGATCATCCTACGAGCAGTACTTC.

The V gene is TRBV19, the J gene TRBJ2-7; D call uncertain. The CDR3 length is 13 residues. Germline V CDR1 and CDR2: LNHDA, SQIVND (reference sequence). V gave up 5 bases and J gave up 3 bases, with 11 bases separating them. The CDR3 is CASSFGTNYEQYF. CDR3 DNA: TGTGCCAGTAGTTTTGGCACTAACTACGAGCAGTACTTC.

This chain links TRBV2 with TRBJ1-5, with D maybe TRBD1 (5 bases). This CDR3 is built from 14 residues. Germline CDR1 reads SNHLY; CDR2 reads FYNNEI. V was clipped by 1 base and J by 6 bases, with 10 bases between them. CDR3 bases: TGTGCCAGCAGTGAAGGGGGGGGTGCTCAGCCCCAGCATTTT. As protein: CASSEGGGAQPQHF.